This T cell receptor beta chain came from a study of blood T cells in healthy people across ages. With a J-beta primer mix and a sample-barcoded 5' primer, a second PCR ran about 6 to 11 cycles. In TCRdb, the 5' RACE reads were re-called with MiXCR into one record per CDR3 protein. The table records approximately 1.5 million distinct CDR3 sequences, approximately 39% of them present only once. The CDR3 is 17 amino acids. V was cut by 3 bases and J by 1 base, with 18 bases left in between. The chain recombines TRBV12-3 or TRBV12-4 with TRBJ1-2; tentative D call: TRBD1 (5 bases). Source material: blood. The sequence derives from a young woman in good health. The CDR3 nucleotides read TGTGCCAGCAGTTTTAGTATATGGGACGACTTTAACTATGGCTACACCTTC. Translating gives CASSFSIWDDFNYGYTF.